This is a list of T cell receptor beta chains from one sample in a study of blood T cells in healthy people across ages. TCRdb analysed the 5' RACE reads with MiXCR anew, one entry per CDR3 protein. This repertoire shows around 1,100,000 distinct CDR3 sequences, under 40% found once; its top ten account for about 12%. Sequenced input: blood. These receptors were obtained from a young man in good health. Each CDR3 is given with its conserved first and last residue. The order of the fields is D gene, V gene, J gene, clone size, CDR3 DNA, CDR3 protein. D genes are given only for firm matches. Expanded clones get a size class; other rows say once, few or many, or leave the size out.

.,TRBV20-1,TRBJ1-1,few,TGCAGTGCCCGACCTACAGGGCGGCGGAAGGCTTTCTTT,CSARPTGRRKAFF
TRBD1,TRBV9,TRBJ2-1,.,TGTGCCAGCAGCGGGGGACAGGGCTACTCCTACAATGAGCAGTTCTTC,CASSGGQGYSYNEQFF
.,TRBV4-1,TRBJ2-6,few,TGCGCCAGCAGCCAAGTCTCGGGGGTGGACTCTTTTGGGGCCAACGTCCTGACTTTC,CASSQVSGVDSFGANVLTF
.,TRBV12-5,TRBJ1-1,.,TGTGCTAGTGGTTTCGGGTACGACACTGAAGCTTTCTTT,CASGFGYDTEAFF
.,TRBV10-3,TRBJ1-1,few,TGTGCCATCAGCTCCATGAACACTGAAGCTTTCTTT,CAISSMNTEAFF
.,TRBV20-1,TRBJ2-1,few,TGCAGTGCGGGCGGGGACCGTCTATTTTACAATGAGCAGTTCTTC,CSAGGDRLFYNEQFF
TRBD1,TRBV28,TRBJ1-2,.,TGTGCCAGCAGTTTGACAGGGGGAGCTAACTATGGCTACACCTTC,CASSLTGGANYGYTF
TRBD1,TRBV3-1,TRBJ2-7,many,TGTGCCAGCAGCCAACAACGGACAGGCCCCCACTACGAGCAGTACTTC,CASSQQRTGPHYEQYF
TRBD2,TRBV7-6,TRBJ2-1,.,TGTGCCAGCAGCGGCCGACTAGCGGGGGGAGCTTACTCCTACAATGAGCAGTTCTTC,CASSGRLAGGAYSYNEQFF
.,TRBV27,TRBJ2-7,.,TGTGCCAGCAGTTTTAGAGGGTACTACGAGCAGTACTTC,CASSFRGYYEQYF
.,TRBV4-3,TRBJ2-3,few,TGCGCCAGCAGCCAAGGAATCATCGGGGTCCCCTTCACAGATACGCAGTATTTT,CASSQGIIGVPFTDTQYF
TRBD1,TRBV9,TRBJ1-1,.,TGTGCCAGCAGCGTAAGACAGGGTGGCCCTGAAGCTTTCTTT,CASSVRQGGPEAFF
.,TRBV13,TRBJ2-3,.,TGTGCCAGCAGCTACCGGACGGACACAGATACGCAGTATTTT,CASSYRTDTDTQYF
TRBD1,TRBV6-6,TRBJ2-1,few,TGTGCCAGCAGTCACGGGACAGGGAAGAATGAGCAGTTCTTC,CASSHGTGKNEQFF
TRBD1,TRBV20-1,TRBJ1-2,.,TGCAGTGCTAGGAAAACCGGGACAGGGGTCCACTATGGCTACACCTTC,CSARKTGTGVHYGYTF
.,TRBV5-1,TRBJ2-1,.,TGCGCCAGCAGCTTGGATCTGGTGAGCTCCTACAATGAGCAGTTCTTC,CASSLDLVSSYNEQFF
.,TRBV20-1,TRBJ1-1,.,TGCAGTGCTAGGACGGGGGACGGGAGAGCTTTCTTT,CSARTGDGRAFF
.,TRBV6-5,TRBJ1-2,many,TGTGCCAGCAGTTCCCTCAGACCAACTAAACAGGGTTCTAACTATGGCTACACCTTC,CASSSLRPTKQGSNYGYTF
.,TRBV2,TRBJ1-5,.,TGTGCCGCGGGGGGAAGGGACAATCAGCCCCAGCATTTT,CAAGGRDNQPQHF
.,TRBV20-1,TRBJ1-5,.,TGCAGTGCTAGCTCGGCTTATAGCAATCAGCCCCAGCATTTT,CSASSAYSNQPQHF
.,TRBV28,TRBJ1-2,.,TGTGCCAGCGAGGGTGAGAACTATGGCTACACCTTC,CASEGENYGYTF